This T cell receptor beta chain was documented in a study of cytomegalovirus exposure and HLA in healthy donors. The study, taken as a whole, reports: Information on immune exposure was restricted to one variable (CMV serostatus).

The germline CDR1 and CDR2 sequences are SGHTA and FQGTGA. The V and J ends lost 5 bases and 2 bases, in that order; junction bases with no gene match: 9. CDR3 length equals 16 residues. Notes on this clone: No antigen is known for it.

The PCR employed 60 Vbeta primers together with 13 Jbeta primers. TCRdb's table, derived via immunoSEQ multiplex PCR, lists solely in-frame clones and lacks some. Of a few hundred thousand clones in the sample, about 80% are singletons; the top ten hold around 16%. The V gene is TRBV7-3, the J gene TRBJ2-1, with 7 bases fitting TRBD1. Input material: PBMCs. The sequence derives from a man aged 35-49 years in good health and CMV-seronegative. The CDR3 reads CASSQTGTVAYNEQFF. The CDR3 region has the DNA TGTGCCAGCAGCCAAACCGGGACAGTTGCCTACAATGAGCAGTTCTTC. The complete variable domain, with remaining parts taken from reference TRBV7-3 and TRBJ2-1, reads GAGVSQTPSNKVTEKGKYVELRCDPISGHTALYWYRQSLGQGPEFLIYFQGTGAADDSGLPNDRFFAVRPEGSVSTLKIQRTERGDSAVYLCASSQTGTVAYNEQFFGPGTRLTVL.